This TCR beta chain was documented in a study of human T cells and chemical hapten exposure. The CDR3 sequence is 15 residues long. Germline V gives CDR1 SNHLY, CDR2 FYNNEI. Losses at the gene ends were 8 bases for V and 7 bases for J; bases not matched to a gene: 15. This clonotype was seen more than once but under ten times. Time point here: patch test 1, 2 weeks after DPC sensitization. Specified treatment: therapeutic diphenylcyclopropenone sensitization with weekly scalp DPC. TCRdb re-called the RACE reads through MiXCR, storing one row per CDR3 protein. The data contain around 380,000 distinct CDR3 sequences, nearly 5% of them singletons.

The sample consisted of whole blood, taken in connection with sensitization to the hapten diphenylcyclopropenone (DPC). This rearrangement joins TRBV2 to TRBJ1-1; the match to TRBD1 covers 8 bases. The sequence was collected from a woman between 45 and 65 years old with alopecia areata. Some clones in this sample may be carry-over from other donors' samples. The CDR3 loop reads CASRLTRTGGREAFF. DNA of the CDR3: TGTGCCAGCCGCTTAACCCGTACAGGGGGTCGTGAAGCTTTCTTT.